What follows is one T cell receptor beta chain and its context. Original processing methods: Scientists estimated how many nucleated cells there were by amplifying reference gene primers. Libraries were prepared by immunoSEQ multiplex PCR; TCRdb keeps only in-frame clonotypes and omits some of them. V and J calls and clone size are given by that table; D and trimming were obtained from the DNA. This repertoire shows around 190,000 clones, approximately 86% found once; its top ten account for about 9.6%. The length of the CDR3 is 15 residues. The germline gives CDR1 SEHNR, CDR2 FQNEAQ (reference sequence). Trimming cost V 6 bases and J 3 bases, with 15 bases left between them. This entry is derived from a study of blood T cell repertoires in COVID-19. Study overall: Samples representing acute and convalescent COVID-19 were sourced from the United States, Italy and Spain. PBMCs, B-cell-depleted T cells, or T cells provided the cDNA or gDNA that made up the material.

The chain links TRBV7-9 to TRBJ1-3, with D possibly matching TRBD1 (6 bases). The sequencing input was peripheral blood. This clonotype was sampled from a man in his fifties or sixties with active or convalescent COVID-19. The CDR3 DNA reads TGTGCCAGCAGGGTACTGGGACACGGTGGAAACACCATATATTTT. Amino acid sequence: CASRVLGHGGNTIYF.